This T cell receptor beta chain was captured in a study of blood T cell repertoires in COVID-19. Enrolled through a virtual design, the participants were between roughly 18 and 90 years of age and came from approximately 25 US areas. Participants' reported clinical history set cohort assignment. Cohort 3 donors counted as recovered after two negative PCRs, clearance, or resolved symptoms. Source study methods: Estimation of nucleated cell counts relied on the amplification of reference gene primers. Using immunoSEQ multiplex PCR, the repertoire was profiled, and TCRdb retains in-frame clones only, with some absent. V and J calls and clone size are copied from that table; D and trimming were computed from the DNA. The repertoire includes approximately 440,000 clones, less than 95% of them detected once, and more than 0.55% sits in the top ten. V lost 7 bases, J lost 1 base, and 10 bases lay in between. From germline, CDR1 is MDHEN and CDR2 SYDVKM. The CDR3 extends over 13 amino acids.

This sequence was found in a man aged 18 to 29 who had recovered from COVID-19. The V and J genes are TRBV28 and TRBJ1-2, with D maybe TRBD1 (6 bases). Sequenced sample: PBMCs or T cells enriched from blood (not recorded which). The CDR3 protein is CASTKGGNYGYTF. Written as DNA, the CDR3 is TGTGCCAGCACCAAAGGGGGTAACTATGGCTACACCTTC.